Sequencing of this T cell receptor beta chain was carried out in a study of OX40 agonist ivuxolimab in advanced cancers. About the full investigation: Ivuxolimab, which targeted the costimulatory receptor OX40 (CD134), was an agonistic, fully human IgG2 monoclonal antibody. Partial responses occurred in three dose-escalation patients: two with cutaneous melanoma and one with hepatocellular carcinoma. The paper covers the monotherapy dose-escalation part of the phase I ivuxolimab trial, which included N = 52 patients. A male proportion of almost 85% and a mean age of about 60 years, ranging from roughly 23 to 79, were recorded for the dose-escalation cohort. The point of sequencing TCRbeta in the periphery was to test whether ivuxolimab changed TCR sequence diversity and drove clonal T-cell expansion. Of the approximately 54 dose-escalation patients, hepatocellular carcinoma was present in approximately 20, melanoma in around 15, renal cell carcinoma in 9 and head and neck cancer in 9. Patients were allowed to have had prior anti-PD-1, anti-PD-L1 or anti-CTLA-4 therapy, and 40% of the dose-escalation patients had previously received checkpoint inhibitors. Intravenous ivuxolimab was administered to patients every 2 weeks at six dose levels: 0.01, 0.1, 0.3, 1.5, 3 and 10 mg/kg.

Points the paper makes about the study in general: The antigen specificity of the peripheral T cells that underwent clonal expansion was not determined. Low levels of normalized T-cell clonal expansion were also seen in some patients who did not respond. Partial responders in the 0.1-3.0 mg/kg groups had among the lowest normalized peripheral clonal expansion, especially among CD8+ T cells. At doses of 0.1 to 3.0 mg/kg, clonal expansion of both CD4+ and CD8+ T cells in blood was seen between baseline and week 6. After ivuxolimab, more expanded clones were found on average in CD8+ T cells than in CD4+ T cells.

On this clone itself: The target of this receptor is not known. No quality values exist for individual bases; no much larger clone is one base distant.

To sequence the TCRbeta CDR3 region, genomic DNA was isolated from the sorted cells. The immunoSEQ Assay was used to sequence the TCRbeta CDR3 regions. TCRdb carries this immuneACCESS record with in-frame sequences only. Its versions omit some clonotypes, under half of them owing to an unresolved V gene in the studies checked, with the rest unexplained. Here the sample has roughly 66,000 clones; roughly four fifths occur a single time. The ten largest account for around 6.7% of the sample. Patients with autoimmune disease history or receiving systemic immunosuppression were excluded from the trial. Peripheral blood for TCR sequencing was collected from all dose cohorts at baseline, on cycle 4 day 1, and on cycle 7 day 1. Samples were obtained from an open-label, multicenter, first-in-human phase I dose-escalation trial of ivuxolimab. The trial enrolled adults with locally advanced or metastatic head and neck squamous cell, hepatocellular, melanoma or renal cell carcinoma. Before TCR sequencing, CD4+ T cells and CD8+ T cells from peripheral blood were sorted into separate populations.

The junction shows trimming of 0 bases on V and 4 bases on J, plus 7 bases between the germline ends. The CDR3, from cysteine to phenylalanine, totals 13 residues. The only DNA kept is the CDR3, 39 bases in frame from the first base. Taken from the germline V gene, the CDR1 and CDR2 loops are SGHAT and FQNNGV. This receptor chain uses TRBV11-2 and TRBJ2-7, with no reliable assignment of the D segment. This TCR derives from an adult with an advanced solid tumor such as melanoma, head and neck, liver or kidney cancer. The sample consisted of CD4+ or CD8+ T cells sorted from blood, taken in a trial of the OX40 agonist ivuxolimab. CDR3 region: CASSLDTRYEQYF. The sequence in DNA is TGTGCCAGCAGCTTAGACACTCGATACGAGCAGTACTTC.